The 19 T cell receptor beta chains reported below all come from one sample, sequenced in a study of shared clonotypes between healthy human individuals. Repertoires were generated with immunoSEQ multiplex PCR, while TCRdb's copy carries only in-frame clones and drops some. The repertoire holds millions of clones, over 85% seen once, with about 0.39% in the top ten. The sequenced material came from naive CD4+ T cells from PBMCs. Subset given: CD45RA+ positively selected. The receptor source for this set is a young man in good health. Some clones in this sample may be carry-over from other donors' samples.

This sequence joins TRBV7-2 and TRBJ2-3; TRBD2 aligns across 11 bases. This CDR3 region has 16 residues. J gave up 8 bases and V 4 bases, and 11 bases lay outside the gene matches. Germline V gives CDR1 SGHTA, CDR2 FQGNSA. CDR3 sequence: CASSSASGGRLRTQYF. The CDR3 DNA reads as TGTGCCAGCAGCTCGGCTAGCGGGGGGCGGTTGCGTACGCAGTATTTT.

This clone occurred a few times. The gene calls are TRBV11-3 and TRBJ2-5; D is ambiguous. The V and J ends lost 1 base and 1 base respectively, with 10 bases between them. There are 15 residues in the CDR3. Germline V gene sequence: CDR1 SGHNT, CDR2 YENEEA. CDR3 bases: TGTGCCAGCAGCTTAGGGGCCACTCCCCAAGAGACCCAGTACTTC. Translation gives CASSLGATPQETQYF.

V is TRBV27 and J is TRBJ2-1; 11 positions match TRBD2. V was clipped by 5 bases and J by 1 base; unmatched bases: 13. The CDR3 runs 19 residues. Germline CDR1 is MNHEY and CDR2 is SMNVEV (reference sequence). Here the CDR3 DNA reads TGTGCCAGCAGTCCCCCTAGCGGGAGGCCCCAATCGTCCTACAATGAGCAGTTCTTC. As protein: CASSPPSGRPQSSYNEQFF.

V is TRBV5-6 and J is TRBJ2-3, with a tentative D call TRBD1 (6 bases). The CDR3 sequence is 17 residues long. Germline V CDR1 and CDR2: SGHDT, YYEEEE. V was clipped by 4 bases and J by 3 bases, with 21 bases between them. CDR3 DNA sequence: TGTGCCAGCAGCCCGCAACAGGGCCGAATGGGTACAGATACGCAGTATTTT. Protein product: CASSPQQGRMGTDTQYF.

The V call is TRBV10-1, the J call TRBJ2-5; 12 bases are a match to TRBD1. The CDR3 has 18 amino acids. Germline CDR1 is WNHNN and CDR2 is SYGVQD (reference sequence). With V trimmed by 2 bases and J by 5 bases, 12 bases remained unmatched. The DNA of the CDR3 is TGCGCCAGCAGTGAGCCGTTAGCGGGACAGGGGGCGCGGGAGACCCAGTACTTC. Its translation: CASSEPLAGQGARETQYF.

This clone came up once. The gene calls are TRBV5-4 and TRBJ2-1; D is perhaps TRBD2 (6 bases). Trimming shortened V by 4 bases and J by 8 bases, and 19 bases separated the two germline ends. The germline V gene has CDR1 SGHNT and CDR2 YYREEE (reference sequence). The CDR3 covers 15 residues. The CDR3 is CASSNPLRLVYEQFF. CDR3 coding DNA: TGTGCCAGCAGCAACCCTCTGCGACTAGTCTATGAGCAGTTCTTC.

The genes are TRBV9 and TRBJ2-3, with 7 positions matching TRBD2. CDR1 and CDR2 from the germline V gene are SGDLS and YYNGEE. The V and J ends lost 2 bases and 6 bases, in that order; junction bases with no gene match: 9. The CDR3 runs to 15 residues. The CDR3 DNA reads TGTGCCAGCAGCGTGAGATTTTCCGGGGGGGATACGCAGTATTTT. Translation gives CASSVRFSGGDTQYF.

V gene TRBV5-8 combines with J gene TRBJ1-5, with 7 bases identical to TRBD1. V gave up 3 bases and J gave up 6 bases; unmatched junction bases: 6. Germline values: CDR1 SGHTS, CDR2 YDEGEE. This CDR3 contains 14 residues. CDR3 loop: CASSSRQGTQPQHF. The CDR3 DNA reads TGTGCCAGCAGCTCCAGACAGGGAACTCAGCCCCAGCATTTT.

The rearrangement uses TRBV9 and TRBJ2-2; D tentatively fits TRBD1 or TRBD2 (5 bases each). The ends were cut back, 2 bases at V and 0 bases at J, with 11 bases in the middle. The CDR3 contains 16 residues. Germline values: CDR1 SGDLS, CDR2 YYNGEE. This CDR3 reads CASSVGTATNTGELFF. CDR3 nucleotides: TGTGCCAGCAGCGTGGGGACGGCGACGAACACCGGGGAGCTGTTTTTT.

This sequence joins TRBV9 and TRBJ2-1; D is possibly TRBD2 (6 bases). Germline CDR1 and CDR2: SGDLS and YYNGEE. The CDR3 has 14 residues. V was shortened by 3 bases and J by 4 bases, with 11 bases between the two germline ends. The CDR3 loop reads CASSAAGSYNEQFF. The DNA of the CDR3 is TGTGCCAGCAGCGCGGCGGGGTCTTACAATGAGCAGTTCTTC.

The V call is TRBV27, the J call TRBJ2-7, with D perhaps TRBD1 (6 bases). Trimming left V 4 bases short and J 6 bases short, with 16 bases between. Germline values: CDR1 MNHEY, CDR2 SMNVEV (reference sequence). This CDR3 contains 14 residues. The CDR3 DNA reads as TGTGCCAGCAGTTCTGGGGGCCAGATCCTCGAGCAGTACTTC. Its protein product is CASSSGGQILEQYF.

The rearrangement links TRBV5-6 to TRBJ1-4; weak D call: TRBD1 (6 bases). Germline values: CDR1 SGHDT, CDR2 YYEEEE. The CDR3 extends over 13 amino acids. Trimming stripped 1 base from V and 13 bases from J, with 14 bases between. This chain's CDR3 is CASSLRGPRGLFF. DNA of the CDR3: TGTGCCAGCAGCTTGCGAGGACCCAGGGGACTGTTTTTT.

Details on this clone: Additional DNA sequences in this sample encode the identical CDR3. The rearrangement joins TRBV5-1 to TRBJ2-5, with D perhaps TRBD2 (5 bases). Trimming stripped 2 bases from V and 1 base from J, with 9 bases between. The germline CDR1 and CDR2 sequences are SGHRS and YFSETQ. The CDR3 totals 14 residues. The DNA of the CDR3 is TGCGCCAGCAGCTTCTCCGGGATCCAAGAGACCCAGTACTTC. Translating it yields CASSFSGIQETQYF.

As DNA, the CDR3 is TGTGCCAGCAGGAAATTGGACAGCTCAAACTATGGCTACACCTTC. Translation gives CASRKLDSSNYGYTF. The rearrangement uses TRBV6-1 and TRBJ1-2, with D possibly being TRBD1 (6 bases). Trimming removed 6 bases at V and 2 bases at J, with 16 bases between. Germline CDR1 reads MNHNS; CDR2 reads SASEGT. The CDR3 contains 15 residues.

This clone came up once. In DNA form, the CDR3 reads TGTGCCAGTAGTATAGCCCAGGGACAGAGAGCTAACTATGGCTACACCTTC. This codes for CASSIAQGQRANYGYTF. The rearrangement links TRBV19 to TRBJ1-2; 7 bases are shared with TRBD1. Germline CDR1 LNHDA, CDR2 SQIVND (reference sequence). Unmatched junction bases numbered 8, after V lost 1 base and J lost 0 bases. This CDR3 contains 17 residues.

A note on this clone: A much bigger clone sits one base away, suggesting this may be a read error. Other DNA sequences in the same sample also yield this CDR3. This chain connects TRBV7-6 to TRBJ1-1; maybe TRBD1 (5 bases). This CDR3 is 13 amino acids long. V lost 2 bases, J lost 1 base, and 5 bases lay in between. Germline CDR1 and CDR2: SGHVS and FNYEAQ. CDR3 in DNA: TGTGCCAGCAGCTTAAGGGGGAACACTGAAGCTTTCTTT. Translated, it gives CASSLRGNTEAFF.

This clone was picked up one time. The sample carries other DNA sequences with the same CDR3. The chain has TRBV7-2 and TRBJ2-7; TRBD2 matches 11 bases. The CDR3 totals 15 residues. Losses at the gene ends were 0 bases for V and 3 bases for J; bases not matched to a gene: 1. Germline CDR1 is SGHTA and CDR2 is FQGNSA. The CDR3 reads CASSLATSGSYEQYF. The CDR3 nucleotides read TGTGCCAGCAGCTTAGCTACTAGCGGGAGCTACGAGCAGTACTTC.

This chain joins TRBV2 and TRBJ2-5; 7 bases are shared with TRBD1. V gave up 6 bases and J gave up 9 bases; unmatched junction bases: 13. Germline loops: CDR1 SNHLY, CDR2 FYNNEI. The CDR3 runs 14 residues. The CDR3 nucleotides read TGTGCCAGCAGAGAGGGACAGCTTGGTTGGGCCCAGTACTTC. Protein: CASREGQLGWAQYF. Looking up the rest from reference TRBV2 and TRBJ2-5 gives the full variable domain: EPEVTQTPSHQVTQMGQEVILRCVPISNHLYFYWYRQILGQKVEFLVSFYNNEISEKSEIFDDQFSVERPDGSNFTLKIRSTKLEDSAMYFCASREGQLGWAQYFGPGTRLLVL.

The chain has TRBV11-2 and TRBJ2-6; no clear D gene. This CDR3 is built from 15 residues. With 5 bases removed from V and 2 bases from J, the gap between germline ends came to 10 bases. CDR1 and CDR2 from the germline V gene are SGHAT and FQNNGV. The CDR3 loop is CASSPSTAGANVLTF. CDR3 coding DNA: TGTGCCAGCAGCCCCAGTACAGCTGGGGCCAACGTCCTGACTTTC.